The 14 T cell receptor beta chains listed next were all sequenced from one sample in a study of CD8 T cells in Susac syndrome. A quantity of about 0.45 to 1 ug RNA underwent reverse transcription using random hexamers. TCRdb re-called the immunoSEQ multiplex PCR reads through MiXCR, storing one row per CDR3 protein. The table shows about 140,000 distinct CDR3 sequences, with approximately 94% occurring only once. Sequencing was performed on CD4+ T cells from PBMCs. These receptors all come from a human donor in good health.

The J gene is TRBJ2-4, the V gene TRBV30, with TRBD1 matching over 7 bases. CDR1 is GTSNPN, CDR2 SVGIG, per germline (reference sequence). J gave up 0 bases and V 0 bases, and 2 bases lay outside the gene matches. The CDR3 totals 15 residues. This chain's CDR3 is CAWSVQGLAKNIQYF. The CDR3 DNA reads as TGTGCCTGGAGTGTACAGGGGCTAGCCAAAAACATTCAGTACTTC.

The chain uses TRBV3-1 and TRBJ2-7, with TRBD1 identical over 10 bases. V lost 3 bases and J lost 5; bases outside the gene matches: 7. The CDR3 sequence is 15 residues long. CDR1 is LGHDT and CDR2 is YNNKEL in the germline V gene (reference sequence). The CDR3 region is CASSHRDRGLNEQYF. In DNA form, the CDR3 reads TGTGCCAGCAGCCATCGTGACAGGGGGCTGAACGAGCAGTACTTC.

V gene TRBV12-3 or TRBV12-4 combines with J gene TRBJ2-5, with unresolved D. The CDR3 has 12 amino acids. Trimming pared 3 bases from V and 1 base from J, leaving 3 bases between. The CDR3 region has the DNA TGTGCCAGCAGTTTTTTCCAAGAGACCCAGTACTTC. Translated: CASSFFQETQYF.

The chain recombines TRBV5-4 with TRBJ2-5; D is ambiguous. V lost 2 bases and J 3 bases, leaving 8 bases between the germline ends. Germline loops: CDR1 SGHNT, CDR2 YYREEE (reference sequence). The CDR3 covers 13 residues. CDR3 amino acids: CASSFDQKETQYF. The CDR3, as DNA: TGTGCCAGCAGCTTTGACCAGAAAGAGACCCAGTACTTC.

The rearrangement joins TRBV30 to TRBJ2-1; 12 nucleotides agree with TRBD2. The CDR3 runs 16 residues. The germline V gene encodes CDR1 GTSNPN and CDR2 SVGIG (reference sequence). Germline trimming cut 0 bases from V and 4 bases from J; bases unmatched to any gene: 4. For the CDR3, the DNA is TGTGCCTGGAGTGTACGGACTAGCGGGATGTACAATGAGCAGTTCTTC. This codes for CAWSVRTSGMYNEQFF.

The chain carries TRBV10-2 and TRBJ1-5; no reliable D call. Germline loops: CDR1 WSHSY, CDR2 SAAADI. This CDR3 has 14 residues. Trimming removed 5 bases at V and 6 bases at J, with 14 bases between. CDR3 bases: TGCGCCAGCAGTCCAGTTCACGTAGGTCAGCCCCAGCATTTT. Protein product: CASSPVHVGQPQHF.

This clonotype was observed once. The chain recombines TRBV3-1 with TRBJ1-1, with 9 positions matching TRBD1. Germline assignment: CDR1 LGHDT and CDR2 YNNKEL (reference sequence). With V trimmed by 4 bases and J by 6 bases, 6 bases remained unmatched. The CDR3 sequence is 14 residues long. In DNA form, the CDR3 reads TGTGCCAGCAGCCGGGGGACAGGGTCACCTGAAGCTTTCTTT. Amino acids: CASSRGTGSPEAFF.

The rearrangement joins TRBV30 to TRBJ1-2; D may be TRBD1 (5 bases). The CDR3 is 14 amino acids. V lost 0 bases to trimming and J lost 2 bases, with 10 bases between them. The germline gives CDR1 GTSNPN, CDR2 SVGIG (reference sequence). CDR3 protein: CAWSVLGGNYGYTF. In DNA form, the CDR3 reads TGTGCCTGGAGTGTACTCGGGGGAAACTATGGCTACACCTTC.

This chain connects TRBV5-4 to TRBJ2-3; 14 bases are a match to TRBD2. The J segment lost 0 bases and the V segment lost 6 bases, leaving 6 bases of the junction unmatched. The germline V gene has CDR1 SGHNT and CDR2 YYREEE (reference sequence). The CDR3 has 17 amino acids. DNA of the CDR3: TGTGCCAGCACCCCGGGACTAGCGGGGGAGAGCACAGATACGCAGTATTTT. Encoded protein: CASTPGLAGESTDTQYF.

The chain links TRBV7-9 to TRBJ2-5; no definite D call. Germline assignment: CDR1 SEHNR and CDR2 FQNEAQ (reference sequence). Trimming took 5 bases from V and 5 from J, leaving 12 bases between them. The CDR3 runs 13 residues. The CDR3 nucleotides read TGTGCCAGCAGCAAAGAGGTGGTGGAGACCCAGTACTTC. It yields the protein CASSKEVVETQYF. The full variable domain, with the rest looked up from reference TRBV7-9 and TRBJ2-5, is DTGVSQNPRHKITKRGQNVTFRCDPISEHNRLYWYRQTLGQGPEFLTYFQNEAQLEKSRLLSDRFSAERPKGSFSTLEIQRTEQGDSAMYLCASSKEVVETQYFGPGTRLLVL.

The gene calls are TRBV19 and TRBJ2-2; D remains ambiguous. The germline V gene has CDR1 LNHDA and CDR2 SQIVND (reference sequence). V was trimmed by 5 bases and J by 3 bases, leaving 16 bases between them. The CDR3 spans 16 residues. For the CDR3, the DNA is TGTGCCAGTAGTCCTATTAGTCGCGGTGACACCGGGGAGCTGTTTTTT. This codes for CASSPISRGDTGELFF.

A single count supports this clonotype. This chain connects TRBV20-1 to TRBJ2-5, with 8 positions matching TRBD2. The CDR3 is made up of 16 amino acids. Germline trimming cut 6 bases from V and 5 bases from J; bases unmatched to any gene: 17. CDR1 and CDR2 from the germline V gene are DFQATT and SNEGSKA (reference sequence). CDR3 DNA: TGCAGTGCCGCAGACCCGGGACTAGGCGTGGGCGAGACCCAGTACTTC. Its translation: CSAADPGLGVGETQYF.

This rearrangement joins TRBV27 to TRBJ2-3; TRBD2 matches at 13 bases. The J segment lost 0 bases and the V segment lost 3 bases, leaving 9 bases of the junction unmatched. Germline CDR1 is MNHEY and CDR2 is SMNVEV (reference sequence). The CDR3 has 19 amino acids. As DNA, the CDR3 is TGTGCCAGCAGTTTCCGCGGGACTAGCGGGGCCCTTAGCACAGATACGCAGTATTTT. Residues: CASSFRGTSGALSTDTQYF.

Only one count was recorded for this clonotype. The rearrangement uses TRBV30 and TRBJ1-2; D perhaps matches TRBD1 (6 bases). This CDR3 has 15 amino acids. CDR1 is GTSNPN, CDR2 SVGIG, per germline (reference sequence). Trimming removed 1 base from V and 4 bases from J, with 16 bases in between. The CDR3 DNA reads TGTGCCTGGAGTGGACAACAGGGTCGTTTCTATGGCTACACCTTC. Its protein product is CAWSGQQGRFYGYTF.